These T cell receptor beta chains were read from a single sample in a study of vaccination effects on CD4 cells after COVID-19. Assay used: immunoSEQ multiplex PCR; TCRdb lists only in-frame clones, some missing. The sample has 20,000 to 25,000 clones; approximately 72% are singletons. Which antigens these TCRs recognize remains unknown. The specimen was CD4+ T cells from PBMCs cultured with a peptide pool, collected before COVID-19 vaccination. The receptor source for this set is a human donor who had a prior SARS-CoV-2 infection. Both conserved end residues are part of each CDR3. A D gene is named only where the DNA matches it firmly. Clone size, where shown, is once, few, many, or a class for clones that have expanded.

CDR3nt: TGTGCCAGCAGCTTAGGTGCTAGCGGCATCGGTGAGCAGTTCTTC
CDR3aa: CASSLGASGIGEQFF
v_gene: TRBV7-3
j_gene: TRBJ2-1
abundance: .
d_gene: TRBD2

CDR3nt: TGTGCCAGCAGTTATTCGCCGGGACAGGGGAGTTCTGGGGCCAACGTCCTGACTTTC
CDR3aa: CASSYSPGQGSSGANVLTF
v_gene: TRBV11-2
j_gene: TRBJ2-6
abundance: .
d_gene: TRBD1

CDR3nt: TGTGCCAGCAGCGAGAGGGGAGATCAGCCCCAGCATTTT
CDR3aa: CASSERGDQPQHF
v_gene: TRBV21-1
j_gene: TRBJ1-5
abundance: .
d_gene: .

CDR3nt: TGTGCCAGCAGCTTGGGAGGGCCTAGTGGCTACACCTTC
CDR3aa: CASSLGGPSGYTF
v_gene: TRBV5-4
j_gene: TRBJ1-2
abundance: .
d_gene: .

CDR3nt: TGCGCCAGCAGCTTCGGGGATCTCTTAGGGGAGCTGTTTTTT
CDR3aa: CASSFGDLLGELFF
v_gene: TRBV5-1
j_gene: TRBJ2-2
abundance: .
d_gene: .

CDR3nt: TGTGCCAGCAGCTTGGGGACTAATTGGGCCACAGATACGCAGTATTTT
CDR3aa: CASSLGTNWATDTQYF
v_gene: TRBV7-8
j_gene: TRBJ2-3
abundance: .
d_gene: TRBD2

CDR3nt: TGTGCCAGCAGTTACGGGACAGGGGTAGAGCAGTACTTC
CDR3aa: CASSYGTGVEQYF
v_gene: TRBV7-2
j_gene: TRBJ2-7
abundance: once
d_gene: TRBD1

CDR3nt: TGTGCCAGCAGCCAATTCAGCGGGAGGGAATACAATGAGCAGTTCTTC
CDR3aa: CASSQFSGREYNEQFF
v_gene: TRBV7-6
j_gene: TRBJ2-1
abundance: .
d_gene: TRBD2

CDR3nt: TGTGCCAGCTCACCCATTGCTAGCGGGGGTTACAATGAGCAGTTCTTC
CDR3aa: CASSPIASGGYNEQFF
v_gene: TRBV18
j_gene: TRBJ2-1
abundance: .
d_gene: TRBD2

CDR3nt: TGCGCCAGCAGCTTGGTTACGTCTAACTATGGCTACACCTTC
CDR3aa: CASSLVTSNYGYTF
v_gene: TRBV5-1
j_gene: TRBJ1-2
abundance: .
d_gene: .

CDR3nt: TGTGCCAGCAGTCGTGGTATGAACACTGAAGCTTTCTTT
CDR3aa: CASSRGMNTEAFF
v_gene: TRBV12-3/TRBV12-4
j_gene: TRBJ1-1
abundance: .
d_gene: .

CDR3nt: TGTGCCAGCGCCGGCTCCTATAATTCACCCCTCCACTTT
CDR3aa: CASAGSYNSPLHF
v_gene: TRBV19
j_gene: TRBJ1-6
abundance: .
d_gene: .

CDR3nt: TGTGCCACCAGTGACCCGGGACAGACTATCTATGGCTACACCTTC
CDR3aa: CATSDPGQTIYGYTF
v_gene: TRBV24-1
j_gene: TRBJ1-2
abundance: .
d_gene: TRBD1

CDR3nt: TGCGCCAGCAGCTTGGTGACGGGGTATGAAGGCTCTCGGTACTTC
CDR3aa: CASSLVTGYEGSRYF
v_gene: TRBV5-1
j_gene: TRBJ2-4
abundance: few
d_gene: .

CDR3nt: TGTGCCACCAGTCCCGGGGGACAGGGGAGTGGTAATGAGCAGTTCTTC
CDR3aa: CATSPGGQGSGNEQFF
v_gene: TRBV24-1
j_gene: TRBJ2-1
abundance: .
d_gene: TRBD1

CDR3nt: TGCGCCAGCAGCCACCCGGGACTAATGGGCGAGCAGTACTTC
CDR3aa: CASSHPGLMGEQYF
v_gene: TRBV4-1
j_gene: TRBJ2-7
abundance: .
d_gene: TRBD2

CDR3nt: TGTGCCAGCTCACCAAGGCTTCAGGGCCGACTAAATGGTGAAGCTTTCTTT
CDR3aa: CASSPRLQGRLNGEAFF
v_gene: TRBV18
j_gene: TRBJ1-1
abundance: once
d_gene: .

CDR3nt: TGTGCCAGCAGCTTATCCCTAGGGGGCGACTCCTACGAGCAGTACTTC
CDR3aa: CASSLSLGGDSYEQYF
v_gene: TRBV11-3
j_gene: TRBJ2-7
abundance: .
d_gene: TRBD1

CDR3nt: TGTGCCAGCCACCTAGGGGCAAGAGATACGCAGTATTTT
CDR3aa: CASHLGARDTQYF
v_gene: TRBV6-5
j_gene: TRBJ2-3
abundance: .
d_gene: .

CDR3nt: TGTGCCAGCAGCCTTACGACAGGGGCTGGAAACACCATATATTTT
CDR3aa: CASSLTTGAGNTIYF
v_gene: TRBV6-2/TRBV6-3
j_gene: TRBJ1-3
abundance: .
d_gene: TRBD1

CDR3nt: TGTGCCAGCAGCTTTTCGGGGGAGGTTGGCTACACCTTC
CDR3aa: CASSFSGEVGYTF
v_gene: TRBV7-9
j_gene: TRBJ1-2
abundance: .
d_gene: .

CDR3nt: TGTGCCAGCAGCCAAGGAAAGCGGTTCTCCGAGCAGTTCTTC
CDR3aa: CASSQGKRFSEQFF
v_gene: TRBV14
j_gene: TRBJ2-1
abundance: .
d_gene: .

CDR3nt: TGTGCCAGCAGCCCTCAACAGGGGAACTCTGGGGCCAACGTCCTGACTTTC
CDR3aa: CASSPQQGNSGANVLTF
v_gene: TRBV5-4
j_gene: TRBJ2-6
abundance: .
d_gene: TRBD1

CDR3nt: TGTGCCAGCAGCCAAGATTTTGGGGGGAGTAGAGCACAAGATACGCAGTATTTT
CDR3aa: CASSQDFGGSRAQDTQYF
v_gene: TRBV4-2
j_gene: TRBJ2-3
abundance: .
d_gene: .

CDR3nt: TGTGCCAGCAATAGACTAGACCGCTACAATGAGCAGTTCTTC
CDR3aa: CASNRLDRYNEQFF
v_gene: TRBV6-5
j_gene: TRBJ2-1
abundance: .
d_gene: .

CDR3nt: TGTGCCAGCAGCCAAGGGGTTGGGCTTTCAGAAGCTTTCTTT
CDR3aa: CASSQGVGLSEAFF
v_gene: TRBV4-2
j_gene: TRBJ1-1
abundance: .
d_gene: .

CDR3nt: TGCAGCGTCGCGAACCCGGGACAGGGTGGGAATCAGCCCCAGCATTTT
CDR3aa: CSVANPGQGGNQPQHF
v_gene: TRBV29-1
j_gene: TRBJ1-5
abundance: .
d_gene: TRBD1

CDR3nt: TGTGCCAGCAGCCGACCGGGACAGGGGGTGGACGAGCAGTACTTC
CDR3aa: CASSRPGQGVDEQYF
v_gene: TRBV6-5
j_gene: TRBJ2-7
abundance: .
d_gene: TRBD1

CDR3nt: TGTGCCAGCAGCGTCCAGACCGAAGGCGCAGATACGCAGTATTTT
CDR3aa: CASSVQTEGADTQYF
v_gene: TRBV9
j_gene: TRBJ2-3
abundance: .
d_gene: .

CDR3nt: TGTGCCTGGAGGAGACAGGTTCAGGATGGCTACACCTTC
CDR3aa: CAWRRQVQDGYTF
v_gene: TRBV30
j_gene: TRBJ1-2
abundance: once
d_gene: .

CDR3nt: TGTGCCAGTAGTATCGGCCCCGGGGGAGCGGGAGGGTACGAGCAGTACTTC
CDR3aa: CASSIGPGGAGGYEQYF
v_gene: TRBV19
j_gene: TRBJ2-7
abundance: .
d_gene: TRBD2

CDR3nt: TGTGCCATCAGTGAGTCTTTTACAGGGGTGGCCACAGATACGCAGTATTTT
CDR3aa: CAISESFTGVATDTQYF
v_gene: TRBV10-3
j_gene: TRBJ2-3
abundance: .
d_gene: TRBD1

CDR3nt: TGTGCCAGCAGTTACTTTTATCAGCCCCAGCATTTT
CDR3aa: CASSYFYQPQHF
v_gene: TRBV6-2/TRBV6-3
j_gene: TRBJ1-5
abundance: .
d_gene: .

CDR3nt: TGTGCCAGCAGTCACCGACAGGGCGGCACTGAAGCTTTCTTT
CDR3aa: CASSHRQGGTEAFF
v_gene: TRBV6-2/TRBV6-3
j_gene: TRBJ1-1
abundance: .
d_gene: TRBD1

CDR3nt: TGTGCCAGTAGTAATGTTGCGGGAGGGTTAGAGCAGTACTTC
CDR3aa: CASSNVAGGLEQYF
v_gene: TRBV19
j_gene: TRBJ2-7
abundance: .
d_gene: TRBD2

CDR3nt: TGTGCCAGCTCCCGACCTCAGGGTTATGACGAGCAGTACTTC
CDR3aa: CASSRPQGYDEQYF
v_gene: TRBV5-5
j_gene: TRBJ2-7
abundance: .
d_gene: .

CDR3nt: TGTGCCAGTAGTATACTTCGACAGGCTGAAGCTTTCTTT
CDR3aa: CASSILRQAEAFF
v_gene: TRBV19
j_gene: TRBJ1-1
abundance: few
d_gene: .

CDR3nt: TGTGCCAGAAGCTTGGCGGGACTAGACTCCTACGAGCAGTACTTC
CDR3aa: CARSLAGLDSYEQYF
v_gene: TRBV5-3
j_gene: TRBJ2-7
abundance: .
d_gene: TRBD2

CDR3nt: TGTGCCAGCAGACCTAGGGAGGGGGCGAACACTGAAGCTTTCTTT
CDR3aa: CASRPREGANTEAFF
v_gene: TRBV7-9
j_gene: TRBJ1-1
abundance: .
d_gene: TRBD1

CDR3nt: TGTGCCAGCAGCCAATTGGGAGGGGGCGGTGAAAAACTGTTTTTT
CDR3aa: CASSQLGGGGEKLFF
v_gene: TRBV3-1/TRBV3-2
j_gene: TRBJ1-4
abundance: .
d_gene: TRBD1

CDR3nt: TGTGCCAGCAGCGAGAGTACAGCGTCCTATGGCTACACCTTC
CDR3aa: CASSESTASYGYTF
v_gene: TRBV9
j_gene: TRBJ1-2
abundance: .
d_gene: .

CDR3nt: TGTGCCACCAGTGATACTGCCTCCCGCCCGGACAGGGCCTCTGAAGCTTTCTTT
CDR3aa: CATSDTASRPDRASEAFF
v_gene: TRBV24-1
j_gene: TRBJ1-1
abundance: .
d_gene: TRBD1

CDR3nt: TGTGCCACTCTGACAGGGGGCTATGGCTACACCTTC
CDR3aa: CATLTGGYGYTF
v_gene: TRBV12-3/TRBV12-4
j_gene: TRBJ1-2
abundance: few
d_gene: TRBD1

CDR3nt: TGTGCCAGCAGCTCTGCGGGGGGGCCAAGGAATGAGCAGTTCTTC
CDR3aa: CASSSAGGPRNEQFF
v_gene: TRBV5-4
j_gene: TRBJ2-1
abundance: few
d_gene: TRBD2

CDR3nt: TGTGCTAGTGGGCCGGGAAAGCATAGCACAGATACGCAGTATTTT
CDR3aa: CASGPGKHSTDTQYF
v_gene: TRBV12-5
j_gene: TRBJ2-3
abundance: .
d_gene: .

CDR3nt: TGTGCCAGCAGCCAAGGGACAGCTCGGTGGTACAATGAGCAGTTCTTC
CDR3aa: CASSQGTARWYNEQFF
v_gene: TRBV4-2
j_gene: TRBJ2-1
abundance: .
d_gene: .

CDR3nt: TGTGCCAGCACGGGGGGGCAGGGCACTGAAGCTTTCTTT
CDR3aa: CASTGGQGTEAFF
v_gene: TRBV2
j_gene: TRBJ1-1
abundance: few
d_gene: .

CDR3nt: TGTGCCAGCAGTGGGAGGACAGGTACTAATGAAAAACTGTTTTTT
CDR3aa: CASSGRTGTNEKLFF
v_gene: TRBV28
j_gene: TRBJ1-4
abundance: few
d_gene: TRBD1

CDR3nt: TGTGCCAGCGACTCGTGGCAGGCGGATGTAAACACAGATACGCAGTATTTT
CDR3aa: CASDSWQADVNTDTQYF
v_gene: TRBV7-8
j_gene: TRBJ2-3
abundance: .
d_gene: .

CDR3nt: TGTGCCAGCAGCGACGGACTAGTTTCAGATACGCAGTATTTT
CDR3aa: CASSDGLVSDTQYF
v_gene: TRBV5-8
j_gene: TRBJ2-3
abundance: .
d_gene: TRBD2

CDR3nt: TGCAGCGTTTCCCTACTAACCTATGGCTACACCTTC
CDR3aa: CSVSLLTYGYTF
v_gene: TRBV29-1
j_gene: TRBJ1-2
abundance: .
d_gene: .

CDR3nt: TGTGCCAGCTCACCACCATCAGACAGAAGCACCGGGGAGCTGTTTTTT
CDR3aa: CASSPPSDRSTGELFF
v_gene: TRBV18
j_gene: TRBJ2-2
abundance: .
d_gene: .

CDR3nt: TGTGCTAGTAGGACTGAGTCCAGGGGGATCCTATTAAGCTCCTACAATGAGCAGTTCTTC
CDR3aa: CASRTESRGILLSSYNEQFF
v_gene: TRBV12-5
j_gene: TRBJ2-1
abundance: once
d_gene: TRBD1

CDR3nt: TGTGCCAGCAGCTTAGTCGGCGAAAAACTGTTTTTT
CDR3aa: CASSLVGEKLFF
v_gene: TRBV7-3
j_gene: TRBJ1-4
abundance: .
d_gene: .

CDR3nt: TGTGCCAGCAGCTTTGTGAATCAGCCCCAGCATTTT
CDR3aa: CASSFVNQPQHF
v_gene: TRBV13
j_gene: TRBJ1-5
abundance: few
d_gene: .

CDR3nt: TGTGCCAGCAGCGTAGGTTCGGGGAATGAGCAGTTCTTC
CDR3aa: CASSVGSGNEQFF
v_gene: TRBV9
j_gene: TRBJ2-1
abundance: .
d_gene: .

CDR3nt: TGTGCCAGCAGCCAAGTTTTCCCCCCCTCTGCAGGGTCTGGGGAGCTGTTTTTT
CDR3aa: CASSQVFPPSAGSGELFF
v_gene: TRBV4-2
j_gene: TRBJ2-2
abundance: few
d_gene: .

CDR3nt: TGCAGGGTAGGAGTGTCTGAGACCCAGTACTTC
CDR3aa: CRVGVSETQYF
v_gene: TRBV20-1
j_gene: TRBJ2-5
abundance: few
d_gene: .